Described below is a single T cell receptor (beta chain) sequence and its context. Its antigen specificity is not known. Per-base quality was not reported, and no clone a single base away is much larger than it. V sheds 0 bases and J sheds 0 bases, leaving 8 bases between their ends. CDR1 is given as MNHEY and CDR2 as SVGEGT, both from the germline V gene. CDR3 length: 15 amino acids, cysteine to phenylalanine. The only DNA kept is the CDR3, 45 bases in frame from the first base. TCRbeta CDR3 regions were amplified from genomic DNA using the immunoSEQ Assay, a bias-controlled multiplex PCR. Concerning the study's data processing: The number of nucleated cells in each sample was estimated by amplification of reference gene primers within the assay. Sequence reads were collapsed and filtered to measure the absolute abundance of every unique TCRbeta CDR3 rearrangement. For each sample, productive Simpson clonality was calculated by taking the square root of Simpson's diversity index across productive rearrangements. The source is immuneACCESS, and TCRdb retained only in-frame sequences with V and J called. Part of the clones is not carried over; for the studies checked, unresolved V genes explain less than half of this, and the remainder is unexplained. V, J and clone size reflect that table, while D and trimming were determined from the DNA. This sample has around 250,000 clones in its table, and roughly 86% of those were observed once. The ten largest account for approximately 6.8% of the sample.

Whole blood was collected in K2EDTA tubes by collaborating institutions according to the institutions' own protocols. Collaborator samples were shipped for TCRbeta analysis as frozen whole blood, isolated PBMCs, or DNA extracted from either sample type. These data are taken from a study of blood T cell repertoires in COVID-19 (dated by TCRdb to 2019 to 2021). Concerning the study at large: The collaborator samples originated in the United States, Italy and Spain and spanned the acute and convalescent phases of COVID-19. A freely available public database, intended as a resource for researchers studying the immune response to SARS-CoV-2, is where the repertoires were released. Where available, HLA class I and class II types were taken from metadata supplied by the sample provider and were not determined by assay-based typing. A de-identified subject ID, COVID-19 status, age in years and sex were almost always included in the sample metadata. Deeply sampled blood TCRbeta repertoires from subjects exposed to, actively infected with, or recovered from COVID-19 were included in the dataset. The material from the prospective study consisted of cDNA or gDNA derived from T cells, B-cell-depleted T cells, or PBMCs. Samples came from the ongoing ImmuneRACE study (first 160 participants) plus 1,254 subjects from 6 global collaborators. Results and caveats for the whole study, not just this receptor: How much clinical and demographic metadata was included differed by source and by participant, and the metadata was provided uncurated.

The sequence was obtained from a woman aged 70-85 years with active or convalescent COVID-19. Sample: peripheral blood. The chain links TRBV6-2 or TRBV6-3 with TRBJ1-2; there is no confident call for the D gene. CDR3 protein: CASSYSGLTNYGYTF. The DNA sequence is given as TGTGCCAGCAGTTACTCTGGACTGACTAACTATGGCTACACCTTC.